This T cell receptor beta chain was retrieved from a study of OX40 agonist ivuxolimab in advanced cancers. At the level of the study: Each patient was given ivuxolimab into a vein every 2 weeks, at 0.01 to 10 mg/kg. Three patients responded partially, comprising one with hepatocellular carcinoma and two with cutaneous melanoma.

The data were produced by immunoSEQ multiplex PCR, yet TCRdb's version contains in-frame clones alone and is incomplete. The table includes about 95,000 clones, 91% detected once. In germline, CDR1 is SGHAT, CDR2 FQNNGV. The CDR3 is 15 amino acids. The J segment lost 4 bases and the V segment lost 4 bases, leaving 9 bases of the junction unmatched. Sequencing used CD4+ or CD8+ T cells sorted from blood, obtained in a trial of the OX40 agonist ivuxolimab. V gene TRBV11-2 combines with J gene TRBJ2-7, with 8 bases fitting TRBD1. The TCR sequence derives from an adult with an advanced solid tumor such as melanoma, head and neck, liver or kidney cancer. The CDR3 nucleotides are TGTGCCAGCAGCTCAAGGTTGACAGGGGTGTACGAGCAGTACTTC. This codes for CASSSRLTGVYEQYF.